Sequencing of this TCR beta chain was carried out in a study of blood T cell repertoires in COVID-19 (TCRdb year 2020). Broadly, across the study: Samples from collaborators originated in the United States, Italy and Spain and spanned both the acute and convalescent phases of COVID-19. The prospective study material was composed of cDNA or gDNA derived from T cells, B-cell-depleted T cells, or PBMCs. The samples were drawn from the first 160 participants of the ongoing ImmuneRACE study and from under 1,500 subjects provided by 6 global collaborators. Subjects who had been exposed to COVID-19, were actively infected with it, or had recovered from it provided the deeply sampled blood TCRbeta repertoires that made up the dataset. HLA class I and class II types, where available, came from metadata supplied by the sample provider rather than from assay-based typing. Nearly every sample came with metadata listing a de-identified subject ID, COVID-19 status, age in years and sex. The repertoires were released in a freely available public database intended as a resource for research on the immune response to SARS-CoV-2.

Study-wide conclusions, independent of this receptor: Clinical and demographic metadata were provided uncurated, with the amount varying by source and participant.

Whole blood was collected in K2EDTA tubes by collaborating institutions according to the institutions' own protocols. For TCRbeta analysis, collaborators shipped samples as frozen whole blood, isolated PBMCs, or DNA extracted from either of those sample types. TCRbeta CDR3 regions were amplified from genomic DNA by means of the immunoSEQ Assay, a bias-controlled multiplex PCR. In the authors' own workflow: Nucleated cell counts per sample were estimated from amplification of reference gene primers within the assay. Sequence reads were collapsed and filtered to measure the absolute abundance of every unique TCRbeta CDR3 rearrangement. For each sample, productive Simpson clonality was calculated as the square root of Simpson's diversity index across productive rearrangements. The immuneACCESS repertoire file appears here via TCRdb, limited to in-frame rearrangements. These files lack a portion of the clones; in checked studies, under half of the deficit traces to unresolved V genes, and the cause of the others is not known. V and J calls and clone size are copied from that table; D and trimming were computed from the DNA. In all, the sample holds roughly 260,000 clones, and over 75% of those were seen once. The ten largest clones take up 2% to 2.5% of the sample.

Via the germline V gene, CDR1 is SGHNT and CDR2 YENEEA. Measured from the cysteine to the phenylalanine, the CDR3 is 13 residues long. CDR3 DNA only is kept here, 39 bases in frame from base 1. V lost 5 bases and J lost 9 bases; the stretch between them is 14 bases long. About this clone itself: Its cognate antigen has yet to be identified. One base away there is no much larger clone; base qualities are not given.

Specimen: peripheral blood. The origin of this receptor is a woman between 45 and 60 years old with acute or convalescent COVID-19. The chain uses TRBV11-3 and TRBJ2-1, and possibly TRBD1, on 6 matching bases. The sequenced DNA: TGTGCCAGCAGCCCTCTGGTAGGGGGTGAGCAGTTCTTC. Its protein product is CASSPLVGGEQFF.